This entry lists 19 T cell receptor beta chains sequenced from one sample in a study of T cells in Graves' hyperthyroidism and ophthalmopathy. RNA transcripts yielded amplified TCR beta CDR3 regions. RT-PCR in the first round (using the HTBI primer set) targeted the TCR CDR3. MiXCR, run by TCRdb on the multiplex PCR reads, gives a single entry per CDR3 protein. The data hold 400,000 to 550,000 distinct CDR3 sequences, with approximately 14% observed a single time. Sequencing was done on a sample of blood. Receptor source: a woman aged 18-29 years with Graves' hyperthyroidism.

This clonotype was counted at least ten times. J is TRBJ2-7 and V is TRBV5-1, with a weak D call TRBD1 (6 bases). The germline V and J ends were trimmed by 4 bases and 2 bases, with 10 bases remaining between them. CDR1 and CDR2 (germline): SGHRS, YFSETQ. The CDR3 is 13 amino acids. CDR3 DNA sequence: TGCGCCAGCAGCATGGACAGTCCCTACGAGCAGTACTTC. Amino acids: CASSMDSPYEQYF.

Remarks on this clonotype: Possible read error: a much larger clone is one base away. The CDR3 nucleotides are TGCGCCGGCAGGGCCGGGACAGGGGGCCTCGGCTACACCTTC. It is translated as CAGRAGTGGLGYTF. The J gene is TRBJ1-2, the V gene TRBV5-1, with TRBD1 matching over 12 bases. Germline V lookup: CDR1 SGHRS, CDR2 YFSETQ. The CDR3 consists of 14 residues.

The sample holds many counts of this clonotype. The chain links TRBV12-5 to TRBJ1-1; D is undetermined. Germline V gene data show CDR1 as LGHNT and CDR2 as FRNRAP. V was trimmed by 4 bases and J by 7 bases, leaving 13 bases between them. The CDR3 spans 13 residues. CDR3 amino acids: CASGSAVSGEAFF. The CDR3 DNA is TGTGCTAGTGGTTCAGCAGTTAGCGGTGAAGCTTTCTTT. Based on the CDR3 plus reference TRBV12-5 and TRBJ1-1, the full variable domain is DARVTQTPRHKVTEMGQEVTMRCQPILGHNTVFWYRQTMMQGLELLAYFRNRAPLDDSGMPKDRFSAEMPDATLATLKIQPSEPRDSAVYFCASGSAVSGEAFFGQGTRLTVV.

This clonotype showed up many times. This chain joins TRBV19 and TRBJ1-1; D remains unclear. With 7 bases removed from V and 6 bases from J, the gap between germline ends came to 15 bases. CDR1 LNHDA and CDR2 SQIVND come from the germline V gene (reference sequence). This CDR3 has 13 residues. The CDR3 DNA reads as TGTGCCAGTATGGTGGGCGCGTTCGCTGAAGCTTTCTTT. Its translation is CASMVGAFAEAFF.

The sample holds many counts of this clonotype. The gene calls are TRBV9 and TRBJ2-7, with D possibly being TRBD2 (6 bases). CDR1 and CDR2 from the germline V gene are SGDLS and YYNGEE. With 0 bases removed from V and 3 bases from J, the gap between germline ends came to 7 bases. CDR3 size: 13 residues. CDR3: CASSVGRDYEQYF. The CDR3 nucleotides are TGTGCCAGCAGCGTAGGGCGGGACTACGAGCAGTACTTC.

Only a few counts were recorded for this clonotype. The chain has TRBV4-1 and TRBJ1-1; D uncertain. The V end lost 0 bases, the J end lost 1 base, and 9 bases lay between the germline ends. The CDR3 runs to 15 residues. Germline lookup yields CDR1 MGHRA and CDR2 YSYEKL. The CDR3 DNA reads TGCGCCAGCAGCCAAGATTCGGCTTCGAACACTGAAGCTTTCTTT. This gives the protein CASSQDSASNTEAFF.

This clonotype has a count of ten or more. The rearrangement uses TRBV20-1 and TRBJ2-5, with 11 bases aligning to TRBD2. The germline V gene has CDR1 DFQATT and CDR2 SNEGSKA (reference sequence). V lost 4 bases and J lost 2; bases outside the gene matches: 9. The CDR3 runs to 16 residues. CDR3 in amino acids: CSATPGTSGAQETQYF. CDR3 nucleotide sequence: TGCAGTGCTACCCCCGGGACTAGCGGAGCTCAAGAGACCCAGTACTTC.

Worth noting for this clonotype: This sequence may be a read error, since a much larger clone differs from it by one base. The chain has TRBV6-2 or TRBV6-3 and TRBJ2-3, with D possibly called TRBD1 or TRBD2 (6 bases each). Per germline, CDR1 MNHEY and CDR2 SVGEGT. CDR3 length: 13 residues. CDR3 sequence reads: CGSSVPEGGTQYF. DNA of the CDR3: TGTGGCAGCAGTGTACCCGAGGGGGGTACGCAGTATTTT.

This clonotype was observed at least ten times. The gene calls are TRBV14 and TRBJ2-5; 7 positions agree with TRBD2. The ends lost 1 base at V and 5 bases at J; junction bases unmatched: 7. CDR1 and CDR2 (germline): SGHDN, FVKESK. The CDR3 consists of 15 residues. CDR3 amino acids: CASSQVAGVRETQYF. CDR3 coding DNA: TGTGCCAGCAGCCAAGTTGCGGGAGTCCGTGAGACCCAGTACTTC.

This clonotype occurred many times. The CDR3 DNA is TGTGCCAGCAGTAAAGAAATGGACAGGGGTGATGGCTACACCTTC. This translates into CASSKEMDRGDGYTF. The chain carries TRBV27 and TRBJ1-2; TRBD1 matches at 9 bases. After removal of 5 bases from V and 6 bases from J, the junction contained 10 bases not matched to a gene. Germline V gives CDR1 MNHEY, CDR2 SMNVEV (reference sequence). The CDR3 totals 15 residues.

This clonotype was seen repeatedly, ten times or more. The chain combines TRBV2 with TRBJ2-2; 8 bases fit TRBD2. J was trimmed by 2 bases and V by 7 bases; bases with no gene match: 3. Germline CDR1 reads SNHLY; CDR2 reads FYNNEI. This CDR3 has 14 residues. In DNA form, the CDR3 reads TGTGCCAGCACGGGAGGGCCTAACACCGGGGAGCTGTTTTTT. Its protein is CASTGGPNTGELFF.

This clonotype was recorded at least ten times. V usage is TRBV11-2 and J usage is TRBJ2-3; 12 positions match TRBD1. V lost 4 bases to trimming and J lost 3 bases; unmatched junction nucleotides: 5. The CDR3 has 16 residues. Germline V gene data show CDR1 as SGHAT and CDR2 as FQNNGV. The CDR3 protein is CASSYRDRGLTDTQYF. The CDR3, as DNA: TGTGCCAGCAGCTACCGGGACAGGGGGCTTACAGATACGCAGTATTTT.

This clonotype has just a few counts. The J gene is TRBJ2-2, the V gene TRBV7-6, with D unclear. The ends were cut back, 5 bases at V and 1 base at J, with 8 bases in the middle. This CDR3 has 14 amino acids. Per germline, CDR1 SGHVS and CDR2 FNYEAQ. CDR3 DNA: TGTGCCAGCAGCGCCTCATTGAACACCGGGGAGCTGTTTTTT. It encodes CASSASLNTGELFF. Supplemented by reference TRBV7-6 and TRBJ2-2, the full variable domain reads GAGVSQSPRYKVTKRGQDVALRCDPISGHVSLYWYRQALGQGPEFLTYFNYEAQQDKSGLPNDRFSAERPEGSISTLTIQRTEQRDSAMYRCASSASLNTGELFFGEGSRLTVL.

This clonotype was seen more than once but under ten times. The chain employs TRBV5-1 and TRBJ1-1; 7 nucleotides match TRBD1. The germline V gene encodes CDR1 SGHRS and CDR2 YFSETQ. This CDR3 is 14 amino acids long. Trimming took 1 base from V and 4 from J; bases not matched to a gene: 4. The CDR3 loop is CASSLQGESTEAFF. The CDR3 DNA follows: TGCGCCAGCAGCTTGCAGGGGGAGAGCACTGAAGCTTTCTTT.

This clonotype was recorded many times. CDR3 amino acids: CASSPRAGQAGGFNEQFF. The CDR3 DNA sequence: TGTGCCAGCAGTCCCCGGGCAGGACAGGCCGGGGGGTTCAATGAGCAGTTCTTC. The chain recombines TRBV6-1 with TRBJ2-1, with D tentatively TRBD1 or TRBD2 (7 bases each). The length of the CDR3 is 18 residues. Germline lookup yields CDR1 MNHNS and CDR2 SASEGT. With 5 bases removed from V and 6 bases from J, the gap between germline ends came to 26 bases.

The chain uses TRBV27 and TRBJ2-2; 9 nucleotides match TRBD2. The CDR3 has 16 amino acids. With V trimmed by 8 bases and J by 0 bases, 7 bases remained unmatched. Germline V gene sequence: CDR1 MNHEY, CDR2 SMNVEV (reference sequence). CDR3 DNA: TGTGCCAGCCCCGGGGCTAGCGGGACGAACACCGGGGAGCTGTTTTTT. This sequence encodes CASPGASGTNTGELFF.

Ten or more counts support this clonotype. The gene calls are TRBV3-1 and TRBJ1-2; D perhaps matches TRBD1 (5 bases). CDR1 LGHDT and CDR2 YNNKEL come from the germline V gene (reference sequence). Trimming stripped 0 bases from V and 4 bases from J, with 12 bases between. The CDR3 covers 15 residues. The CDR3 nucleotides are TGTGCCAGCAGCCAAGATTGGAGAGGGGTCTATGGCTACACCTTC. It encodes CASSQDWRGVYGYTF.

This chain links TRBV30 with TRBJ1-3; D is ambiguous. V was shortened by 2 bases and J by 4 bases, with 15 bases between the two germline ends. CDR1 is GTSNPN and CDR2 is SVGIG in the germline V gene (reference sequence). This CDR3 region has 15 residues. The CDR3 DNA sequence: TGTGCCTGGAGTACCCCACTAGGGATGGGAAACACCATATATTTT. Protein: CAWSTPLGMGNTIYF. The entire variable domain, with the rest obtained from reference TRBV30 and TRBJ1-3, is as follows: SQTIHQWPATLVQPVGSPLSLECTVEGTSNPNLYWYRQAAGRGLQLLFYSVGIGQISSEVPQNLSASRPQDRQFILSSKKLLLSDSGFYLCAWSTPLGMGNTIYFGEGSWLTVV.

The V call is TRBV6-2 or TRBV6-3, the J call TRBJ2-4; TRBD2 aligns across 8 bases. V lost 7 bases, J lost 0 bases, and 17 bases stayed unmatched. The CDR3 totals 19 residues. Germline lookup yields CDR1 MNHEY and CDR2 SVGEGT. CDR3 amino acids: CASTFRSSGNSLAKNIQYF. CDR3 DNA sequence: TGTGCCAGCACCTTCAGAAGTAGCGGGAATAGTCTAGCCAAAAACATTCAGTACTTC.